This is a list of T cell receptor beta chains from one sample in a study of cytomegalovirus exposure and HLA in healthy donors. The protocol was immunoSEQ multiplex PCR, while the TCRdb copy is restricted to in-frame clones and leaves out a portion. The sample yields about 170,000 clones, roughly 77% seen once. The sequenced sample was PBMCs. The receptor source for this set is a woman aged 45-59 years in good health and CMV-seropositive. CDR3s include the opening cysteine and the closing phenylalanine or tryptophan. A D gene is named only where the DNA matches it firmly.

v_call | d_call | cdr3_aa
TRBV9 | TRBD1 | CASSTGQGGFGYNEQFF
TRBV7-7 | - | CASSRTGEETQYF
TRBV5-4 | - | CASSSTVYNSPLHF
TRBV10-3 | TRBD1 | CAISRGQESSYEQYF
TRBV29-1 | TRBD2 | CSVAGTSGIAYEQYF
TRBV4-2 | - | CASSRYRDLGEAFF
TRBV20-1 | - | CSAPSHYEQYF
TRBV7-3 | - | CASSLIREETQYF
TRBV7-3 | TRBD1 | CASSFDRDRGRDLNTEAFF
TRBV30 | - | CAWWLRGSDQPQHF
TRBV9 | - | CASSKLTRAEGAFYGYTF
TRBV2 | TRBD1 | CASRPPDSDRGSFTDTQYF
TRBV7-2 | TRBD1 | CASSLVRGRGNTIYF
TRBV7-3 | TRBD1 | CASSRQGADNEQFF
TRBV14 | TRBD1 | CASRRTGVGGPGNTIYF
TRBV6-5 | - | CASISQGAMNEQYF
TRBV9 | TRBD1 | CASSPRDRGPEQYF
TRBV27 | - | CASSLRLNSGEQYF